Each of the 17 T cell receptor beta chains below was sequenced from the same sample in a study of blood T cells in healthy people across ages. A second PCR of roughly 7 to 11 cycles used a sample-barcoded 5' primer and a J-beta primer mix. TCRdb itself ran the 5' RACE reads through MiXCR, one entry per CDR3 protein. This repertoire shows about 1.6 million distinct CDR3 sequences, roughly 30% found once; its top ten account for around 10%. Sample: blood. The receptors stem from a woman aged 25 to 45 in good health.

The sample holds a few counts of this clonotype. This chain joins TRBV3-1 and TRBJ2-2; no reliable D call. Trimming left V 3 bases short and J 6 bases short, with 2 bases between. The CDR3 totals 11 residues. Per germline, CDR1 LGHDT and CDR2 YNNKEL (reference sequence). The CDR3 sequence: CASSHSGELFF. The CDR3 DNA reads as TGTGCCAGCAGCCATTCCGGGGAGCTGTTTTTT.

The genes are TRBV7-6 and TRBJ1-2; D might be TRBD1 (6 bases). Germline values: CDR1 SGHVS, CDR2 FNYEAQ. V lost 5 bases, J lost 7 bases, and 20 bases lay in between. This CDR3 spans 15 amino acids. The CDR3 region has the DNA TGTGCCAGCAGCCCGGTAGGGGGGCCCTTAGTTGGCTACACCTTC. This encodes CASSPVGGPLVGYTF.

This clonotype was found a few times. At one of its ends the junction is not consistent with the germline gene, which may arise from a read error. The chain has TRBV10-3 and TRBJ2-7, with no clear D. The CDR3 loop spans 13 amino acids. Germline V gives CDR1 ENHRY, CDR2 SYGVKD. The CDR3 bases are TGTGCCATCAGGGAGTCGCGTTCTGGTGAGCAGTACTTC. Its protein is CAIRESRSGEQYF.

The chain has TRBV7-6 and TRBJ2-2, with TRBD2 identical over 14 bases. CDR1 and CDR2 (germline): SGHVS, FNYEAQ. The CDR3 extends over 18 amino acids. Trimming cost V 4 bases and J 5 bases; bases outside gene matches: 9. CDR3 bases: TGTGCCAGCAGCTCGGGACTAGCGGGAGAACTTCGGACCGGGGAGCTGTTTTTT. It is translated as CASSSGLAGELRTGELFF. Supplemented by reference TRBV7-6 and TRBJ2-2, the full variable domain reads GAGVSQSPRYKVTKRGQDVALRCDPISGHVSLYWYRQALGQGPEFLTYFNYEAQQDKSGLPNDRFSAERPEGSISTLTIQRTEQRDSAMYRCASSSGLAGELRTGELFFGEGSRLTVL.

The genes are TRBV20-1 and TRBJ2-5; unclear D gene. V was cut by 0 bases and J by 9 bases, with 8 bases left in between. The CDR3 length is 11 residues. The germline CDR1 and CDR2 sequences are DFQATT and SNEGSKA (reference sequence). CDR3 sequence: CSARDATAQYF. The CDR3 nucleotides are TGCAGTGCTAGAGATGCGACGGCCCAGTACTTC.

J is TRBJ2-7 and V is TRBV20-1; 10 bases map to TRBD2. This CDR3 region has 14 residues. CDR1 and CDR2 (germline): DFQATT, SNEGSKA (reference sequence). Trimming took 4 bases from V and 5 from J; bases not matched to a gene: 8. CDR3 protein: CSATRHLAGDEQYF. CDR3 in DNA: TGCAGTGCTACCCGACATCTAGCGGGAGACGAGCAGTACTTC.

The chain links TRBV28 to TRBJ2-1; TRBD2 agrees at 10 bases. J gave up 2 bases and V 4 bases, and 8 bases lay outside the gene matches. This CDR3 has 17 amino acids. Per germline, CDR1 MDHEN and CDR2 SYDVKM. The CDR3 DNA sequence: TGTGCCAGCAGTTCAAGACTAGCGGGCCCTACCTACAATGAGCAGTTCTTC. This codes for CASSSRLAGPTYNEQFF.

This chain joins TRBV4-1 and TRBJ2-3; D is uncertain. The V and J ends lost 2 bases and 0 bases respectively, with 12 bases between them. The length of the CDR3 is 16 residues. Germline loops: CDR1 MGHRA, CDR2 YSYEKL. The CDR3 DNA follows: TGCGCCAGCAGCCAACTCCGGGTCGTGAGCACAGATACGCAGTATTTT. As protein: CASSQLRVVSTDTQYF.

Remarks on this clonotype: Germline is not matched at one junction end, which may reflect a read error. The rearrangement joins TRBV7-7 to TRBJ2-5; possible D gene TRBD2, 6 bases. There are 15 residues in the CDR3. Germline V gene lookup returns CDR1 SSHAT and CDR2 FNYEAQ (reference sequence). The CDR3 region is CASSPGDGAGETQYF. The CDR3 DNA reads as TGTGCTAGCAGCCCGGGGGACGGCGCCGGAGAGACCCAGTACTTC. Full variable domain (missing parts from reference TRBV7-7 and TRBJ2-5): GAGVSQSPRYKVTKRGQDVTLRCDPISSHATLYWYQQALGQGPEFLTYFNYEAQPDKSGLPSDRFSAERPEGSISTLTIQRTEQRDSAMYRCASSPGDGAGETQYFGPGTRLLVL.

This clonotype was seen only once. This chain uses TRBV30 with TRBJ1-6, with no clear D. The CDR3 consists of 15 residues. V was pared by 1 base and J by 10 bases, with 17 bases between. Germline CDR1 and CDR2: GTSNPN and SVGIG (reference sequence). The CDR3 bases are TGTGCCTGGAGTGAGGACTTGGCGGGATTATCACCCCTCCACTTT. Translating it yields CAWSEDLAGLSPLHF.

The rearrangement links TRBV20-1 to TRBJ2-2; D uncertain. Trimming removed 6 bases from V and 6 bases from J, with 20 bases in between. CDR1 is DFQATT, CDR2 SNEGSKA, per germline (reference sequence). This CDR3 contains 15 residues. The CDR3 sequence: CSASRAGHGAGELFF. The CDR3 nucleotides read TGCAGTGCCAGCCGGGCTGGCCATGGGGCCGGGGAGCTGTTTTTT.

The chain links TRBV3-1 to TRBJ2-3, with D perhaps matching TRBD1 or TRBD2 (5 bases each). Germline CDR1 LGHDT, CDR2 YNNKEL (reference sequence). With 9 bases removed from V and 1 base from J, the gap between germline ends came to 17 bases. This CDR3 comprises 15 residues. CDR3 DNA sequence: TGTGCCAGTGGGGGACGGCGGCCTGGCACAGATACGCAGTATTTT. Its translation is CASGGRRPGTDTQYF.

This chain links TRBV20-1 with TRBJ2-1, with 7 bases matching TRBD2. Trimming at V came to 0 bases and at J to 7 bases, leaving 6 bases not matched to a gene. Germline CDR1 and CDR2: DFQATT and SNEGSKA (reference sequence). The CDR3 totals 14 residues. This chain's CDR3 is CSARDRLAVNEQFF. In DNA, the CDR3 is TGCAGTGCTAGAGATCGACTAGCCGTAAATGAGCAGTTCTTC.

This chain uses TRBV7-9 with TRBJ2-3; D may match TRBD1 or TRBD2 (5 bases each). The CDR3 is 15 amino acids. The germline V gene encodes CDR1 SEHNR and CDR2 FQNEAQ (reference sequence). Trimming took off 5 bases at V and 4 bases at J, with 16 bases between the two ends. CDR3 residues: CASSPTGALPDTQYF. The CDR3 DNA is TGTGCCAGCAGCCCAACCGGGGCCCTACCAGATACGCAGTATTTT.

This clonotype occurred a few times. The chain joins TRBV5-1 to TRBJ2-7, with TRBD1 matching 7 bases. The germline V gene encodes CDR1 SGHRS and CDR2 YFSETQ. V shed 0 bases and J 7 bases; nucleotides not matched to a gene: 7. CDR3 size: 14 residues. CDR3 sequence (DNA): TGCGCCAGCAGCTTGGCCCCGACAGGGTGGGAGCAGTACTTC. The encoded protein is CASSLAPTGWEQYF.

V usage is TRBV20-1 and J usage is TRBJ2-6; the D gene could be TRBD1 or TRBD2 (6 bases each). In germline, CDR1 is DFQATT, CDR2 SNEGSKA (reference sequence). V was trimmed by 1 base and J by 0 bases, leaving 13 bases between them. The length of the CDR3 is 17 residues. This chain's CDR3 is CSARGRDTTSGANVLTF. The CDR3 DNA reads TGCAGTGCTAGAGGGAGGGACACGACCTCTGGGGCCAACGTCCTGACTTTC.

V is TRBV20-1 and J is TRBJ1-4; possible D gene TRBD1, 5 bases. The CDR3 is 14 amino acids. Trimming cost V 6 bases and J 0 bases, with 11 bases left between them. Looked up from germline, CDR1 is DFQATT and CDR2 is SNEGSKA (reference sequence). CDR3 sequence: CSALTGATNEKLFF. Here the CDR3 DNA reads TGCAGTGCCCTAACAGGCGCAACTAATGAAAAACTGTTTTTT.